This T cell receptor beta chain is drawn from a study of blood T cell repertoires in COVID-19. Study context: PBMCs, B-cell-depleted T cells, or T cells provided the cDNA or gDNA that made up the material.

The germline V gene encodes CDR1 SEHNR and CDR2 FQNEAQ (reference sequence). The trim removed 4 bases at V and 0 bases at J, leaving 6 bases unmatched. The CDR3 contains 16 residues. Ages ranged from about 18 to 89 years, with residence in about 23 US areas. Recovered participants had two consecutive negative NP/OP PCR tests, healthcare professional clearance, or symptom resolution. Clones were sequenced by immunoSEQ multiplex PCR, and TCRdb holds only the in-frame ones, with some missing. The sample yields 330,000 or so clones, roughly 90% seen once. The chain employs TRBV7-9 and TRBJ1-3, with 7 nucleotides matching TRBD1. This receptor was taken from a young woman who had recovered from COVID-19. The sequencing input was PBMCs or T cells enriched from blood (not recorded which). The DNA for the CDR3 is TGTGCCAGCAGCTCGAACAGGGGCGGCTCTGGAAACACCATATATTTT. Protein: CASSSNRGGSGNTIYF.